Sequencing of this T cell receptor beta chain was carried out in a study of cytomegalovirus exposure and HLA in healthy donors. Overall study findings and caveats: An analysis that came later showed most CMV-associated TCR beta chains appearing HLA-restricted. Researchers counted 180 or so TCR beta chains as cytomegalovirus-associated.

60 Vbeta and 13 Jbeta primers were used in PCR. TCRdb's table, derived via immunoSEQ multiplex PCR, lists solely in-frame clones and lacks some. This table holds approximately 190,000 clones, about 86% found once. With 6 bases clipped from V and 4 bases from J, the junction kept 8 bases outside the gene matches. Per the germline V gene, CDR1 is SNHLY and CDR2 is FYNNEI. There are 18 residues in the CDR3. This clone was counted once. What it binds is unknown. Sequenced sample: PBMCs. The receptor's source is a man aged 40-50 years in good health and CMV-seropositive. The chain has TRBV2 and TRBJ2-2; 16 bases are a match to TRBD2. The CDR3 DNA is TGTGCCAGCAGGCAAGGGACTAGCGGGAGGGCCGGCACCGGGGAGCTGTTTTTT. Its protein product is CASRQGTSGRAGTGELFF.